A single sample is the source of the 22 T cell receptor beta chains below, sequenced in a study of cytomegalovirus exposure and HLA in healthy donors. The PCR had 60 Vbeta and 13 Jbeta primers. The method was immunoSEQ multiplex PCR; TCRdb's version includes in-frame clones alone and lacks a portion of them. The table has roughly 190,000 clones, roughly 76% seen once. Sequences were obtained from PBMCs. The source is a man aged 40-55 years in good health and CMV-seropositive.

V usage is TRBV19 and J usage is TRBJ2-2, with 10 positions matching TRBD2. The CDR3 sequence is 18 residues long. Losses at the gene ends were 5 bases for V and 6 bases for J; bases not matched to a gene: 15. Germline V gene data show CDR1 as LNHDA and CDR2 as SQIVND (reference sequence). As DNA, the CDR3 is TGTGCCAGTAGTGTCCGTCGACAGAGCGGGGGGGCGTCCGGGGAGCTGTTTTTT. Translating gives CASSVRRQSGGASGELFF.

J is TRBJ2-3 and V is TRBV4-1; the D gene is possibly TRBD1 (6 bases). The V gene's germline CDR1 is MGHRA and CDR2 YSYEKL. The CDR3 runs 15 residues. V lost 0 bases, J lost 5 bases, and 12 bases lay in between. The CDR3 DNA follows: TGCGCCAGCAGCCAAGATGGCAGGGGTCAAGATACGCAGTATTTT. This codes for CASSQDGRGQDTQYF.

This clone has only one observation. A read error may account for a junction end that differs from germline. The sample contains more than one DNA sequence encoding this CDR3. This chain uses TRBV28 with TRBJ1-1; D may be TRBD1 (6 bases). This CDR3 region has 13 residues. Germline CDR1 MDHEN, CDR2 SYDVKM. CDR3 residues: CASSLTGNTEAFF. The CDR3 DNA reads as TGCGCCAGCAGTTTGACAGGAAACACTGAAGCTTTCTTT.

This rearrangement joins TRBV5-6 to TRBJ2-2; the match to TRBD1 covers 7 bases. Germline V gene sequence: CDR1 SGHDT, CDR2 YYEEEE. V lost 6 bases, J lost 2 bases, and 4 bases stayed unmatched. The CDR3 has 14 amino acids. CDR3 in amino acids: CASTRDSNTGELFF. CDR3 sequence (DNA): TGTGCCAGCACCCGGGACAGTAACACCGGGGAGCTGTTTTTT.

This clone has at least ten counts. This chain uses TRBV6-5 with TRBJ2-7, with a tentative D call TRBD1 (6 bases). CDR1 is MNHEY, CDR2 SVGAGI, per germline. Between the trimmed V and J ends, which lost 8 bases and 0 bases, there was a span of 14 bases. CDR3 length: 14 amino acids. CDR3 coding DNA: TGTGCCAGCGGCCGGGACATGACCTCCTACGAGCAGTACTTC. It codes for CASGRDMTSYEQYF.

The chain is built from TRBV19 and TRBJ1-1; the match to TRBD1 covers 7 bases. The germline V gene has CDR1 LNHDA and CDR2 SQIVND (reference sequence). Trimming at V came to 4 bases and at J to 1 base, leaving 6 bases not matched to a gene. The CDR3 length is 15 residues. DNA for the CDR3: TGTGCCAGTAGTAATAAGGGGGCAGAGAACACTGAAGCTTTCTTT. This sequence encodes CASSNKGAENTEAFF.

The sample holds a few counts of this clone. This chain links TRBV11-2 with TRBJ1-1; D not resolved. The CDR3 is 14 residues long. The V gene's germline CDR1 is SGHAT and CDR2 FQNNGV. V was clipped by 1 base and J by 3 bases, with 9 bases between them. The CDR3 coding sequence is TGTGCCAGCAGCTTAGCCGGAAGCGACACTGAAGCTTTCTTT. Translating gives CASSLAGSDTEAFF.

V usage is TRBV6-5 and J usage is TRBJ1-5, with a weak D call TRBD1 (6 bases). Per germline, CDR1 MNHEY and CDR2 SVGAGI. Trimming stripped 6 bases from V and 0 bases from J, with 12 bases between. The CDR3 spans 15 residues. The CDR3 DNA is TGTGCCAGCAGAACAGGGTCTTATAGCAATCAGCCCCAGCATTTT. Translated: CASRTGSYSNQPQHF.

Comments on this clone: This same CDR3 is encoded by further DNA sequences in the sample. The CDR3 spells CASSLGGKETQYF. Here the CDR3 DNA reads TGTGCCAGCAGTTTAGGGGGGAAGGAGACCCAGTACTTC. The gene calls are TRBV28 and TRBJ2-5; perhaps TRBD2 as D (6 bases). This CDR3 spans 13 amino acids. V lost 2 bases, J lost 5 bases, and 9 bases lay in between. Germline V CDR1 and CDR2: MDHEN, SYDVKM.

The gene calls are TRBV6-4 and TRBJ2-7; D uncertain. Germline-derived CDR1 and CDR2 are MRHNA and SNTAGT. Deletions cut 8 bases from V and 1 base from J, with 15 bases between. The CDR3 consists of 14 residues. CDR3 DNA: TGTGCCAGCCCCATCCCAGGCCCATCCTACGAGCAGTACTTC. Translated, it gives CASPIPGPSYEQYF.

This chain connects TRBV9 to TRBJ1-2; perhaps TRBD1 as D (5 bases). Trimming pared 0 bases from V and 6 bases from J, leaving 12 bases between. The germline CDR1 and CDR2 sequences are SGDLS and YYNGEE. This CDR3 contains 14 residues. CDR3 DNA sequence: TGTGCCAGCAGCGTAGGTGGCACAGGCAATGGCTACACCTTC. Its protein product is CASSVGGTGNGYTF. Full variable domain (outside the CDR3, taken from reference TRBV9 and TRBJ1-2): DSGVTQTPKHLITATGQRVTLRCSPRSGDLSVYWYQQSLDQGLQFLIQYYNGEERAKGNILERFSAQQFPDLHSELNLSSLELGDSALYFCASSVGGTGNGYTFGSGTRLTVV.

The chain couples TRBV7-3 to TRBJ1-1, with 10 positions matching TRBD1. Germline V gene lookup returns CDR1 SGHTA and CDR2 FQGTGA. This CDR3 contains 15 residues. V gave up 4 bases and J gave up 6 bases; unmatched junction bases: 8. The CDR3 reads CASSYGTGARAEAFF. DNA for the CDR3: TGTGCCAGCAGCTACGGGACAGGGGCCCGGGCTGAAGCTTTCTTT.

The chain couples TRBV7-2 to TRBJ2-5; TRBD2 matches at 8 bases. The CDR3 has 16 residues. Germline lookup yields CDR1 SGHTA and CDR2 FQGNSA. Losses at the gene ends were 2 bases for V and 5 bases for J; bases not matched to a gene: 10. CDR3 coding DNA: TGTGCCAGCAGCTTACGCCCAGGACTAGCTGGCGAGACCCAGTACTTC. This codes for CASSLRPGLAGETQYF.

This clone was seen only a few times. This rearrangement joins TRBV21-1 to TRBJ2-2; TRBD1, the table's D call, lacks a check against the DNA. TRBV21-1 corresponds to a pseudogene. The CDR3 covers 14 residues. CDR3 region: CASSKDRGTGELFF. The CDR3 DNA reads TGTGCCAGCAGCAAGGACAGGGGGACCGGGGAGCTGTTTTTT.

The chain employs TRBV5-4 and TRBJ1-2; D unclear. CDR3 length: 15 amino acids. CDR1 is SGHNT and CDR2 is YYREEE in the germline V gene (reference sequence). V lost 4 bases and J 0 bases, leaving 13 bases between the germline ends. CDR3 bases: TGTGCCAGCAGCCCGGGGATATTGGCTAACTATGGCTACACCTTC. Translated: CASSPGILANYGYTF. Looking up the rest from reference TRBV5-4 and TRBJ1-2 gives the full variable domain: ETGVTQSPTHLIKTRGQQVTLRCSSQSGHNTVSWYQQALGQGPQFIFQYYREEENGRGNFPPRFSGLQFPNYSSELNVNALELDDSALYLCASSPGILANYGYTFGSGTRLTVV.

The chain has TRBV2 and TRBJ1-3, with 7 positions matching TRBD1. This CDR3 comprises 13 residues. Per germline, CDR1 SNHLY and CDR2 FYNNEI. V trimming: 9 bases; J trimming: 0 bases; junction bases outside the gene matches: 2. This chain's CDR3 is CASTGDSGNTIYF. In DNA, the CDR3 is TGTGCCAGTACAGGGGACTCTGGAAACACCATATATTTT.

V gene TRBV29-1 combines with J gene TRBJ1-1; no clear D. Trimming took off 4 bases at V and 11 bases at J, with 11 bases between the two ends. This CDR3 is 10 amino acids long. CDR1 and CDR2 from the germline V gene are SQVTM and ANQGSEA. In DNA form, the CDR3 reads TGCAGCGTTGGCCCCACGGAGGCTTTCTTT. Amino acid sequence: CSVGPTEAFF.

A few counts support this clone. This chain joins TRBV5-1 and TRBJ1-2, with 10 positions matching TRBD1. CDR1 and CDR2 (germline): SGHRS, YFSETQ. The CDR3 runs to 14 residues. V lost 4 bases and J lost 2; bases outside the gene matches: 2. As DNA, the CDR3 is TGCGCCAGCAGCCTGGGACAGGGGAACTATGGCTACACCTTC. Translating it yields CASSLGQGNYGYTF.

This clone has a handful of counts. The sample carries other DNA sequences with the same CDR3. The V gene is TRBV19, the J gene TRBJ1-5, with 7 bases matching TRBD1. The J segment lost 3 bases and the V segment lost 0 bases, leaving 11 bases of the junction unmatched. The CDR3 has 18 amino acids. The germline V gene encodes CDR1 LNHDA and CDR2 SQIVND (reference sequence). CDR3 amino acids: CASSIEQGSLTFNQPQHF. The CDR3 nucleotides are TGTGCCAGTAGTATAGAACAGGGGTCCCTAACCTTCAATCAGCCCCAGCATTTT.

The rearrangement joins TRBV14 to TRBJ2-1; a possible D gene is TRBD2 (7 bases). Germline V lookup: CDR1 SGHDN, CDR2 FVKESK. The CDR3 runs to 12 residues. The V and J ends lost 8 bases and 12 bases respectively, with 17 bases between them. CDR3 residues: CASARGGFGQFF. The DNA of the CDR3 is TGTGCCAGCGCCCGCGGGGGCTTTGGGCAGTTCTTC.

The genes are TRBV9 and TRBJ1-6; D not resolved. In germline, CDR1 is SGDLS, CDR2 YYNGEE. V lost 4 bases and J 14 bases, leaving 13 bases between the germline ends. This CDR3 contains 12 residues. The CDR3 here is CASSSYWRALHF. CDR3 nucleotides: TGTGCCAGCAGCTCTTATTGGCGGGCCCTCCACTTT.

This chain links TRBV5-4 with TRBJ1-5; D uncertain. Trimming removed 0 bases from V and 3 bases from J, with 7 bases in between. This CDR3 is built from 14 residues. Germline V gene sequence: CDR1 SGHNT, CDR2 YYREEE (reference sequence). The CDR3 sequence: CASSLDGVNQPQHF. In nucleotides, the CDR3 is TGTGCCAGCAGCTTGGACGGAGTCAATCAGCCCCAGCATTTT. The complete variable domain, with remaining parts taken from reference TRBV5-4 and TRBJ1-5, reads ETGVTQSPTHLIKTRGQQVTLRCSSQSGHNTVSWYQQALGQGPQFIFQYYREEENGRGNFPPRFSGLQFPNYSSELNVNALELDDSALYLCASSLDGVNQPQHFGDGTRLSIL.